This TCR beta chain was recovered during a study of PD-L1 blockade in urothelial cancer. Background on the study: Reported median T cell count for blood samples was roughly 150,000.

The time point: peripheral blood 6 weeks after treatment start. Only in-frame clones appear in the TCRdb table, and some are missing; sequencing was by immunoSEQ multiplex PCR. The profile covers 35,000 to 55,000 clones, with almost 85% appearing a single time and over 10% taken by the ten largest. The sample consisted of PBMCs, taken around atezolizumab (anti-PD-L1) treatment. This TCR was recovered from a man between 60 and 75 years old with urothelial cancer.

CDR3 protein: CASSLTSGYNEQFF. CDR3 in DNA: TGTGCCAGCAGCTTGACTAGCGGCTACAATGAGCAGTTCTTC. V is TRBV7-2 and J is TRBJ2-1; TRBD2 aligns across 9 bases. There are 14 residues in the CDR3. With V trimmed by 3 bases and J by 3 bases, 0 bases remained unmatched. Germline V lookup: CDR1 SGHTA, CDR2 FQGNSA.